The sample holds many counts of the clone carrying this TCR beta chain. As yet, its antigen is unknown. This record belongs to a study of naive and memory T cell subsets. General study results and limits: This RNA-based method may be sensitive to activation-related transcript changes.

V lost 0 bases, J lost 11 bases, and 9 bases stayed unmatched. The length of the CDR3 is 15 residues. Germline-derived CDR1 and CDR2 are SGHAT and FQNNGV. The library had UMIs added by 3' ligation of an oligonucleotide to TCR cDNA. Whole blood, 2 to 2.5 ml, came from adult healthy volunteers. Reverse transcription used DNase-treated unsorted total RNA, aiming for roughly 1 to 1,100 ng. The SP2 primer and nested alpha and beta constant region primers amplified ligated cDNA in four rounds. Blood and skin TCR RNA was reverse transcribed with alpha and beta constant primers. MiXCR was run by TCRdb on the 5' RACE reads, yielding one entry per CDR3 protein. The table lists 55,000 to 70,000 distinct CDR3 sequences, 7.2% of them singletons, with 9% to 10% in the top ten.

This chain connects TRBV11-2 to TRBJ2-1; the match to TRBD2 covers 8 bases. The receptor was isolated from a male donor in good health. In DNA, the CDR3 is TGTGCCAGCAGCTTAGATGGGTCTAGCGGGCTCCAGCAGTTCTTC. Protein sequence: CASSLDGSSGLQQFF.